These 6 T cell receptor beta chains were sequenced from one sample in a study of OX40 agonist ivuxolimab in advanced cancers. The receptor library was made with the immunoSEQ multiplex PCR assay. Imported from immuneACCESS, the table was reduced by TCRdb to in-frame sequences with V and J called. These copies leave out some clones; in studies compared against another copy, an unresolved V gene accounts for under half, and the cause of the remainder is not known. Across this sample there are approximately 70,000 clones, with around 90% seen only once. The ten largest clones capture over 0.35% of the sample. Here the sequenced sample was CD4+ or CD8+ T cells sorted from blood, taken in a trial of the OX40 agonist ivuxolimab. These receptors all come from an adult with an advanced solid tumor such as melanoma, head and neck, liver or kidney cancer.

This rearrangement joins TRBV7-9 to TRBJ2-1; possible D gene TRBD2, 7 bases. V was pared by 5 bases and J by 5 bases, with 16 bases between. This CDR3 comprises 15 residues. CDR1 and CDR2 (germline): SEHNR, FQNEAQ (reference sequence). The CDR3 region is CASSRWGAGDNEQFF. The DNA of the CDR3 is TGTGCCAGCAGCCGCTGGGGGGCGGGGGACAATGAGCAGTTCTTC.

This clone was seen a few times. V usage is TRBV5-1 and J usage is TRBJ2-5, with TRBD2 identical over 7 bases. Germline V gene lookup returns CDR1 SGHRS and CDR2 YFSETQ. With 3 bases clipped from V and 7 bases from J, the junction kept 15 bases outside the gene matches. The CDR3 length is 16 residues. The CDR3 here is CASSSWGGSSSGTQYF. The CDR3 DNA reads as TGCGCCAGCAGCTCATGGGGCGGGAGCTCCTCTGGGACCCAGTACTTC.

This sequence joins TRBV5-1 and TRBJ2-5, with 8 bases identical to TRBD1. J lost 4 bases, V lost 4 bases, and 3 bases had no gene match. The CDR3 is made up of 13 amino acids. The germline gives CDR1 SGHRS, CDR2 YFSETQ. CDR3 sequence reads: CASSPGQGETQYF. CDR3 nucleotide sequence: TGCGCCAGCAGCCCAGGACAGGGAGAGACCCAGTACTTC.

This sequence joins TRBV29-1 and TRBJ2-7; possibly TRBD1 or TRBD2 for D (5 bases each). V was trimmed by 8 bases and J by 6 bases, leaving 20 bases between them. The V gene's germline CDR1 is SQVTM and CDR2 ANQGSEA. The CDR3 has 13 residues. CDR3 sequence (DNA): TGCAGCTGTTCAGGGCTAGCTGCCCGCGAGCAGTACTTC. Encoded protein: CSCSGLAAREQYF.

The genes are TRBV14 and TRBJ1-1; 7 nucleotides line up with TRBD1. The CDR3 contains 14 residues. V shed 0 bases and J 8 bases; nucleotides not matched to a gene: 6. The germline gives CDR1 SGHDN, CDR2 FVKESK. Here the CDR3 reads CASSQEARGGEAFF. CDR3 DNA sequence: TGTGCCAGCAGCCAAGAGGCCAGGGGGGGCGAAGCTTTCTTT.

The chain recombines TRBV28 with TRBJ2-5; 8 bases line up with TRBD2. The CDR3 loop spans 13 amino acids. Germline loops: CDR1 MDHEN, CDR2 SYDVKM. Trimming took 5 bases from V and 6 from J; bases not matched to a gene: 5. CDR3 in DNA: TGTGCCAGCAGTCCGGGAGGGGTACAGACCCAGTACTTC. Amino acids: CASSPGGVQTQYF.